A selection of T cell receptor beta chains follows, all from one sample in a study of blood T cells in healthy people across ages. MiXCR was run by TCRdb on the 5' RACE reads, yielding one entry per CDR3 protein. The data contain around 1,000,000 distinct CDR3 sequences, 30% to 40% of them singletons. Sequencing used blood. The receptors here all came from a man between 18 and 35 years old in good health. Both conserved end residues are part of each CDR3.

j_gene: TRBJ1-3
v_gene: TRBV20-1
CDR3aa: CSVSQGAGNTIYF

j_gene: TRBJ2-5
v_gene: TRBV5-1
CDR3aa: CASSPGTSQQETQYF

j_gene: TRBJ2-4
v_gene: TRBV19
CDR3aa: CASRQGENIQYF

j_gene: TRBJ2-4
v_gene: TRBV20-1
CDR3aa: CSVGGGVAKNIQYF

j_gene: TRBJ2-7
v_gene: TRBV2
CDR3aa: CASKEGIVNEQYF

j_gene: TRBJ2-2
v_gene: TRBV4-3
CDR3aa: CASSHDFTGEGITGELFF

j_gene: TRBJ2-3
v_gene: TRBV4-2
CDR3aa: CASSQEATGGFGDTQYF

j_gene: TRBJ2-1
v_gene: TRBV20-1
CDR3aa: CSAKGQGIWNEQFF

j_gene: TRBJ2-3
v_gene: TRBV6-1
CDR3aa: CASMPFKGYTSTDTQYF

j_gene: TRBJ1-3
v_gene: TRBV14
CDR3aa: CASSPFEREGAGNTIYF

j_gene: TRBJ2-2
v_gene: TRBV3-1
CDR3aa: CASSQEVRGELFF

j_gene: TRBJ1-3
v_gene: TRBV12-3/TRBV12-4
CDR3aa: CASSHAGTAGNTIYF

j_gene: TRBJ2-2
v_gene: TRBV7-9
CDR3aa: CASSMRQGITTGELFF

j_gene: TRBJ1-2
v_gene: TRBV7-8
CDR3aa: CASLTIGQGYGYTF

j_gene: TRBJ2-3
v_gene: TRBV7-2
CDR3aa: CASSLGMGFTDTQYF

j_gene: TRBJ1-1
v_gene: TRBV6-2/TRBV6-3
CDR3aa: CASRLGDRGTEAFF

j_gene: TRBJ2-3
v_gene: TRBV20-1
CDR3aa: CSARLFGLAGGTDTQYF

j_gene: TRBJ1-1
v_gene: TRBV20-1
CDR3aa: CSALGLTEAFF

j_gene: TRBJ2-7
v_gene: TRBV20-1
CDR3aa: CSATTVEETRYF

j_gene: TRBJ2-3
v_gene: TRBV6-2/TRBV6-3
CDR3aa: CASSYRRDSTDTQYF

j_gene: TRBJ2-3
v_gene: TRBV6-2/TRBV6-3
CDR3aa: CASSDLASTDTQYF

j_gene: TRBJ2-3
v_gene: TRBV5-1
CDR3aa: CASAGTSGITDTQYF

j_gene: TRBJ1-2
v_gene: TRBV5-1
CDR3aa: CASSRRDGNYGYTF

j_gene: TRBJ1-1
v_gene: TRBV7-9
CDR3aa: CASSDSAMNTEAFF

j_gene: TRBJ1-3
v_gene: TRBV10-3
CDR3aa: CAIKGTGGNTIYF

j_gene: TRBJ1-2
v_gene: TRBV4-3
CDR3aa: CASSQDWGPGYTF

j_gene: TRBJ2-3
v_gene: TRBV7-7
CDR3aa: CASSTRDSPGTQYF

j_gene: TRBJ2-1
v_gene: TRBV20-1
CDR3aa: CSAASSGGGSEQFF

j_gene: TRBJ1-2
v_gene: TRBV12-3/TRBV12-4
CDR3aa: CASSPRPGHLNYGYTF

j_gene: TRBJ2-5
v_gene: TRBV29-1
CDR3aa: CSVEGGGEPSETQYF

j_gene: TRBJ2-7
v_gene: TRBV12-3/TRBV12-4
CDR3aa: CASSPQVVGYEQYF